These T cell receptor beta chains were read from a single sample in a study of blood T cell repertoires in COVID-19. The method was immunoSEQ multiplex PCR; TCRdb's version includes in-frame clones alone and lacks a portion of them. The repertoire holds 30,000 to 40,000 clones, with roughly 80% as singletons. Sequenced sample: peripheral blood. The source of these receptors is a man aged 55 to 70 with COVID-19, enrolled during active disease. Each CDR3 is given without its conserved first and last residue. D genes are given only for firm matches.

d_call: NA
j_call: TRBJ2-5
v_call: TRBV7-2
cdr3_aa: ASSFRGGKGETQY

d_call: TRBD1
j_call: TRBJ1-1
v_call: TRBV6-5
cdr3_aa: ASSYLGQVKVTEAF

d_call: NA
j_call: TRBJ2-3
v_call: TRBV29-1
cdr3_aa: SPRLTGDTQY

d_call: NA
j_call: TRBJ1-1
v_call: TRBV29-1
cdr3_aa: SVEALRGNEAF

d_call: NA
j_call: TRBJ2-7
v_call: TRBV7-9
cdr3_aa: ASFGGMENEQY

d_call: TRBD2
j_call: TRBJ2-1
v_call: TRBV11-2
cdr3_aa: ASRREGRINEQF

d_call: NA
j_call: TRBJ1-4
v_call: TRBV5-1
cdr3_aa: ASSLGPSGNEKLF

d_call: TRBD1
j_call: TRBJ1-2
v_call: TRBV7-9
cdr3_aa: ASRSTGTASGYT

d_call: TRBD1
j_call: TRBJ2-1
v_call: TRBV28
cdr3_aa: ASSAPGQAGYSEQF

d_call: TRBD2
j_call: TRBJ2-1
v_call: TRBV18
cdr3_aa: ASSARAGGLQGEQF

d_call: NA
j_call: TRBJ1-5
v_call: TRBV6-5
cdr3_aa: ASSRAGVQPQH

d_call: NA
j_call: TRBJ1-4
v_call: TRBV7-9
cdr3_aa: ASSFIQGSTNEKLF

d_call: NA
j_call: TRBJ2-7
v_call: TRBV6-5
cdr3_aa: ASGPSVYEQY

d_call: NA
j_call: TRBJ1-2
v_call: TRBV15
cdr3_aa: ATSRERQVGGYT

d_call: NA
j_call: TRBJ1-1
v_call: TRBV12-3/TRBV12-4
cdr3_aa: ASSLGGSAF

d_call: NA
j_call: TRBJ2-3
v_call: TRBV30
cdr3_aa: AWSMTLARGDTQY

d_call: TRBD1
j_call: TRBJ1-2
v_call: TRBV19
cdr3_aa: ASSRGTGGNYGYT

d_call: NA
j_call: TRBJ1-1
v_call: TRBV27
cdr3_aa: ASSRVGGTEAF

d_call: TRBD1
j_call: TRBJ2-1
v_call: TRBV5-6
cdr3_aa: ASSLTGDNEQF

d_call: TRBD1
j_call: TRBJ1-6
v_call: TRBV7-7
cdr3_aa: ASSTKTGALRSPLH

d_call: TRBD1
j_call: TRBJ2-2
v_call: TRBV7-6
cdr3_aa: ASSATGTGELF

d_call: TRBD1
j_call: TRBJ1-5
v_call: TRBV27
cdr3_aa: ASSPHRTGRNQPQH

d_call: NA
j_call: TRBJ1-1
v_call: TRBV11-2
cdr3_aa: ASSRRGSVMNTEAF

d_call: NA
j_call: TRBJ1-1
v_call: TRBV20-1
cdr3_aa: SAYRNTEAF

d_call: TRBD1
j_call: TRBJ1-5
v_call: TRBV10-2
cdr3_aa: ASSGQGADNQPQH

d_call: TRBD1
j_call: TRBJ2-7
v_call: TRBV4-2
cdr3_aa: ASSRGTDYEQY

d_call: NA
j_call: TRBJ2-7
v_call: TRBV23-1
cdr3_aa: ASSQRVPTSGRCEQY

d_call: NA
j_call: TRBJ1-3
v_call: TRBV28
cdr3_aa: ASIEISGNTIY

d_call: NA
j_call: TRBJ2-7
v_call: TRBV28
cdr3_aa: ASVKGGGDYEQY

d_call: NA
j_call: TRBJ1-6
v_call: TRBV4-1
cdr3_aa: ASSPSFQGNSPLH

d_call: TRBD1
j_call: TRBJ2-1
v_call: TRBV11-3
cdr3_aa: ASSFRTGTGTYNEQF

d_call: NA
j_call: TRBJ1-2
v_call: TRBV11-2
cdr3_aa: ASSQLREGALGYT

d_call: NA
j_call: TRBJ2-7
v_call: TRBV10-1
cdr3_aa: ASSEQGGY

d_call: TRBD1
j_call: TRBJ1-5
v_call: TRBV19
cdr3_aa: ASDTGGGNQPQH

d_call: NA
j_call: TRBJ1-1
v_call: TRBV27
cdr3_aa: ASSSGFRNTEAF

d_call: NA
j_call: TRBJ1-2
v_call: TRBV4-3
cdr3_aa: ASSQDQTVPYGYT

d_call: NA
j_call: TRBJ1-1
v_call: TRBV25-1
cdr3_aa: ASRGGGGAAF

d_call: TRBD1
j_call: TRBJ2-2
v_call: TRBV11-2
cdr3_aa: ASSWGQGVGELF

d_call: NA
j_call: TRBJ2-7
v_call: TRBV6-2/TRBV6-3
cdr3_aa: ASSYFSEQY

d_call: NA
j_call: TRBJ1-2
v_call: TRBV6-2/TRBV6-3
cdr3_aa: ASSYGQGSSSGYT

d_call: TRBD2
j_call: TRBJ2-3
v_call: TRBV5-1
cdr3_aa: ASSFSGTSTDTQY

d_call: NA
j_call: TRBJ2-7
v_call: TRBV5-4
cdr3_aa: ASSLVDRTYEQY

d_call: NA
j_call: TRBJ1-6
v_call: TRBV5-5
cdr3_aa: ASSNRVSGNSPLH

d_call: TRBD1
j_call: TRBJ2-1
v_call: TRBV5-4
cdr3_aa: ASSLAAGQGSSYNEQF

d_call: TRBD1
j_call: TRBJ1-4
v_call: TRBV10-2
cdr3_aa: ASSATGRSEKLF